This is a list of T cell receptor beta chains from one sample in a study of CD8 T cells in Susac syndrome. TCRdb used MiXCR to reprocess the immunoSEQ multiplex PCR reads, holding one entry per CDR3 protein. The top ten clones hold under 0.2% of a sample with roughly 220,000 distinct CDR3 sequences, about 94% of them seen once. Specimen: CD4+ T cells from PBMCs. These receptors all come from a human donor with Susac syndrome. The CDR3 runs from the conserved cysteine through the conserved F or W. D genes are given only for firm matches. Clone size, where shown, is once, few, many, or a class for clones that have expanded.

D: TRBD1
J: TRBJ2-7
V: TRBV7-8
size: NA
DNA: TGTGCCAGCAGCCCCCAGGGGGCGCGGAACGAGCAGTACTTC
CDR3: CASSPQGARNEQYF

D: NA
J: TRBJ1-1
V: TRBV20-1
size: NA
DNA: TGCAGTGCTAGAAAGGGCGAGGGGGACTTCACTGAAGCTTTCTTT
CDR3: CSARKGEGDFTEAFF

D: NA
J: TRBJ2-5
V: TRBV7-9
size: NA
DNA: TGTGCCAGCAGCCGGGCCGGTGGGGAGACCCAGTACTTC
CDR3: CASSRAGGETQYF

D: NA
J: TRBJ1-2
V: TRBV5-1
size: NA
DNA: TGCGCCAGCAGCTTGGCCCTGGGACAAGCAAGCTATGGCTACACCTTC
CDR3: CASSLALGQASYGYTF

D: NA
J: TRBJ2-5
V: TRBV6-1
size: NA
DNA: TGTGCCAGCAGTTCTCAGGTACAAGAGACCCAGTACTTC
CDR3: CASSSQVQETQYF

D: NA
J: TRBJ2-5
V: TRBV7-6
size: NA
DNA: TGTGCCAGCAGCTTAGAGCCGGAGACCCAGTACTTC
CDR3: CASSLEPETQYF

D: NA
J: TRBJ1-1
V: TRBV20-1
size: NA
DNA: TGCAGTGCTAGAGGGGAGGGGAACACTGAAGCTTTCTTT
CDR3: CSARGEGNTEAFF

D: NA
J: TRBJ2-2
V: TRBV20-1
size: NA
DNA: TGCAGTGCTAAGTATTGGGACACCGGGGAGCTGTTTTTT
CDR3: CSAKYWDTGELFF

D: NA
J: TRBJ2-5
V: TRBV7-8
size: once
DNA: TGTGCCAGCAGCTCCCTCTCGGGCTACGGCCAAGAGACCCAGTACTTC
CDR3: CASSSLSGYGQETQYF

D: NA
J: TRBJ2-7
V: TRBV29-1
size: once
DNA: TGCAGCGCCGGAGGGCCAGGGTTAGTCTACGAGCAGTACTTC
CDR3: CSAGGPGLVYEQYF

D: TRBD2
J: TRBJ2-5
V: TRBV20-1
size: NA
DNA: TGCAGTGCTAGCGGGGGGGCCCCGGAGACCCAGTACTTC
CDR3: CSASGGAPETQYF

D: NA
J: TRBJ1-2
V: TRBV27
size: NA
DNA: TGTGCCAGCAGTTTACGAGCGGGGGGCGATGGCTACACCTTC
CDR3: CASSLRAGGDGYTF

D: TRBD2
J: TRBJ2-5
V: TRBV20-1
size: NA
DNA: TGCAGTGCTCACCAACGTAGCGGGGGGGCAGGAGAGACCCAGTACTTC
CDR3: CSAHQRSGGAGETQYF

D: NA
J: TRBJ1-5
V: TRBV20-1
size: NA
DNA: TGCAGTGCTGGACAGCAGGGAAGCAATCAGCCCCAGCATTTT
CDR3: CSAGQQGSNQPQHF

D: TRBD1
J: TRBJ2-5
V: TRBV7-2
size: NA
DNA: TGTGCCAGCAGCCAACCGGGGACAGGAACCCAAGAGACCCAGTACTTC
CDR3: CASSQPGTGTQETQYF

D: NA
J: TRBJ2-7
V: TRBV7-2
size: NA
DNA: TGTGCCAGCAGCCAGGACAGCCTTTCCTACGAGCAGTACTTC
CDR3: CASSQDSLSYEQYF

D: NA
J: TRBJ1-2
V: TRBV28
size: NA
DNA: TGTGCCAGCGGGGTCTATGGCTACACCTTC
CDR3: CASGVYGYTF

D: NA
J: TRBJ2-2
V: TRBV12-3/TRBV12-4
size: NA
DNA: TGTGCCAGCAGTTTGTTGGACAGCCGCGGGGAGCTGTTTTTT
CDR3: CASSLLDSRGELFF

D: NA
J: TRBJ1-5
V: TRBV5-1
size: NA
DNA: TGCGCCAGCAGCTTGGGGGATCGGGGGACAAGCAATCAGCCCCAGCATTTT
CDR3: CASSLGDRGTSNQPQHF

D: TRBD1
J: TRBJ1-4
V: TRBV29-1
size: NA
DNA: TGCAGCGTTGTTGGGACAGAGGGAAGTTCGGGCCTGAGGGGGACTAATGAAAAACTGTTTTTT
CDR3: CSVVGTEGSSGLRGTNEKLFF

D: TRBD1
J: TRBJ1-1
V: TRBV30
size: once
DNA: TGTGCCTGGAGTGGGACAGGGGCAGACACTGAAGCTTTCTTT
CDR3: CAWSGTGADTEAFF

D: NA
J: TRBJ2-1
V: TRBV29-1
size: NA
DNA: TGCAGCGTTGGACCGATGGACAATGAGCAGTTCTTC
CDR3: CSVGPMDNEQFF

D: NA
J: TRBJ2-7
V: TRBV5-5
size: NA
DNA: TGTGCCAGCAGCTTGATGAGCGGACAGCCCTCCTACGAGCAGTACTTC
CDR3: CASSLMSGQPSYEQYF

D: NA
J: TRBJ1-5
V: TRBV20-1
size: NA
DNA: TGCAGTGCTGAGTCGCATGGGACCGTCTCCATGGATAGCAATCAGCCCCAGCATTTT
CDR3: CSAESHGTVSMDSNQPQHF

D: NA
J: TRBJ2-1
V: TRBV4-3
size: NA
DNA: TGCGCCAGCAGCCTTGGGAGCAACTACAATGAGCAGTTCTTC
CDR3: CASSLGSNYNEQFF

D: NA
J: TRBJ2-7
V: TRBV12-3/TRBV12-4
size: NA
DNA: TGTGCCAGCAGTTCTGGAATCGGAGGCTCCTACGAGCAGTACTTC
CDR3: CASSSGIGGSYEQYF

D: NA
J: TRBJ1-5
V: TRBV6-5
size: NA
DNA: TGTGCCAGCAGTGCAGGACGGATCAATCAGCCCCACCATTTT
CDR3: CASSAGRINQPHHF

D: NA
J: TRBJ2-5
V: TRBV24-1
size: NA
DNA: TGTGCCACCAGTGCCCCAGGGGGGTTAGAGACCCAGTACTTC
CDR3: CATSAPGGLETQYF

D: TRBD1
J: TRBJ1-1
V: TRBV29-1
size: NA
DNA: TGCAGCGTTGATAAAAGAACAGGGGGCGGGTCGAACACTGAAGCTTTCTTT
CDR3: CSVDKRTGGGSNTEAFF

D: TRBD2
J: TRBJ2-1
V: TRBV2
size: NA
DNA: TGTGCCAGCAGTGGATTTGGTCTAGCGGGGAGTTGGCAGTTCTTC
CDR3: CASSGFGLAGSWQFF

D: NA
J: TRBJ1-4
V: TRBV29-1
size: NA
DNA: TGCAGCGTTGTCCGGCAGGGCTCTGAAAAACTGTTTTTT
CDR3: CSVVRQGSEKLFF

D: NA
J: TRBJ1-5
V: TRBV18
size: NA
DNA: TGTGCCAGCTCTCCCGACAGGAGCAATCAGCCCCAGCATTTT
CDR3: CASSPDRSNQPQHF

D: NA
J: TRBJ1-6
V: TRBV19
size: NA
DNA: TGTGCCAGTAGTATTCTCGGGACACCCAATTCACCCCTCCACTTT
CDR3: CASSILGTPNSPLHF

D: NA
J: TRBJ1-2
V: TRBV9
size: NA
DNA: TGTGCCAGCAGCGTAGCCGGCGGGGAAACCTATGGCTACACCTTC
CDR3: CASSVAGGETYGYTF

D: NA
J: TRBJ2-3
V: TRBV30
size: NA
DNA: TGTGCCTGGAGTGACAATGGGGCGCAGTATTTT
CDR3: CAWSDNGAQYF

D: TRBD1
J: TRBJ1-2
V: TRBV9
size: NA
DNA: TGTGCCAGCAGCGTCGGGACAGCCATTAACTATGGCTACACCTTC
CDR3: CASSVGTAINYGYTF

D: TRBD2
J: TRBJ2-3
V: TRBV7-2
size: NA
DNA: TGTGCCAGCAGCGTGGTAGCGGGTCCTAGCACAGATACGCAGTATTTT
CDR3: CASSVVAGPSTDTQYF

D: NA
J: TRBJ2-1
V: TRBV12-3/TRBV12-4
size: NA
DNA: TGTGCCAGCAGCTCTCTAAGGGGGGGAAATGAGCAGTTCTTC
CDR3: CASSSLRGGNEQFF

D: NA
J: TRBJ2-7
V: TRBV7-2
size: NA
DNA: TGTGCCAGCAGCGTGCCCCTCGGGACATCAAAAACCTACGAGCAGTACTTC
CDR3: CASSVPLGTSKTYEQYF

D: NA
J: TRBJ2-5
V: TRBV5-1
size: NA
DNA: TGCGCCAGCAGCCCCCCGGGGGCCGGGGAGACCCAGTACTTC
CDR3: CASSPPGAGETQYF

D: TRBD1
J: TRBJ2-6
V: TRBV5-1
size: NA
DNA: TGCGCCAGCAGCTTGGGGCAGGGGGCGCTAGGGGCCAACGTCCTGACTTTC
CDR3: CASSLGQGALGANVLTF

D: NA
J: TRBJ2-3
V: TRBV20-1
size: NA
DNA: TGCAGTGCTAGAGAATGGGGGACCAACACAGATACGCAGTATTTT
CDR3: CSAREWGTNTDTQYF

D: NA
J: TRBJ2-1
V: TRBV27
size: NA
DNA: TGTGCCAGCAGAATAGCGAGTGCAGGTGAGCAGTTCTTC
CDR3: CASRIASAGEQFF

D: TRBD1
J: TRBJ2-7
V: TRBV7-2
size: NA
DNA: TGTGCCAGCAGTACCGGGACAGGGGTCTACGAGCAGTACTTC
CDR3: CASSTGTGVYEQYF

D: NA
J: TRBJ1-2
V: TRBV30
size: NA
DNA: TGTGCCTGGAACTTACAGGGTTCCGTGGGCTACACCTTC
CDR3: CAWNLQGSVGYTF

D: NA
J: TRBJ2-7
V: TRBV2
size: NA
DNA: TGTGCCAGCAGTGAAGGGGGGGCGGACTCCTACGAGCAGTACTTC
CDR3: CASSEGGADSYEQYF

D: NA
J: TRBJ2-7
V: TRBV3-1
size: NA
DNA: TGTGCCAGCAGCCTCGAGATGCTAAGTTCCGAGCAGTACTTC
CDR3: CASSLEMLSSEQYF

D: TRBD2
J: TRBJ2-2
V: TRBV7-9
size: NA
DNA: TGTGCCAGCACCATAGGTGGGACTAGCTACACCGGGGAGCTGTTTTTT
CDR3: CASTIGGTSYTGELFF